A single T cell receptor beta chain is shown here with its context. Germline-derived CDR1 and CDR2 are SGHAT and FQDESV (reference sequence). Trimming took 0 bases from V and 8 from J, leaving 8 bases between them. This CDR3 spans 13 amino acids. The sample comes from a study of T cell changes during pregnancy in multiple sclerosis. TCRdb's table, derived via immunoSEQ multiplex PCR, lists solely in-frame clones and lacks some. The table shows about 98,000 clones, with roughly 94% occurring only once. V usage is TRBV11-1 and J usage is TRBJ2-1, with unresolved D. Specimen: peripheral blood, collected after pregnancy. The TCR originated in a female donor in good health, enrolled as a control in a pregnancy study. Here the CDR3 DNA reads TGTGCCAGCAGCTTAGCCCGGGTATATGAGCAGTTCTTC. It yields the protein CASSLARVYEQFF.